The clone carrying this TCR beta chain was observed a few times. What it recognizes is unknown. This specimen belongs to a study of T-cell reconstitution after alpha-beta-depleted transplantation in children. The study, taken as a whole, reports: Expanded clones from the graft, numbering several hundred, reportedly supplied alpha-beta T cells about two months after transplant. In some patients, recipient T cells and intrathymic progenitors surviving conditioning explained high day-60 diversity. T-cell counts and diversity at one year post-transplant came mainly from newly produced T cells.

The germline V and J ends were trimmed by 3 bases and 4 bases, with 16 bases remaining between them. CDR1 is SQVTM and CDR2 is ANQGSEA in the germline V gene. This CDR3 is built from 15 residues. A library of TCRbeta sequences, prepared with unique molecular identifiers, was generated. TCRdb recomputed calls from the PCR reads with MiXCR, one row per CDR3 protein. The repertoire includes roughly 490,000 distinct CDR3 sequences, roughly 11% of them detected once, and around 15% sits in the top ten. Sequences were derived from PBMCs, mostly from graft donor cells, sampled 180 days after TCRalphabeta/CD19-depleted stem cell transplant. This chain links TRBV29-1 with TRBJ2-1; the D gene could be TRBD1 or TRBD2 (5 bases each). The receptor comes from a female patient between 2 and 15 years old who had a stem cell transplant for aplastic anemia, so the T cells may come from the graft donor. The DNA of the CDR3 is TGCAGCGTTGATCTGGGACGTTCATCTTACAATGAGCAGTTCTTC. It encodes CSVDLGRSSYNEQFF.